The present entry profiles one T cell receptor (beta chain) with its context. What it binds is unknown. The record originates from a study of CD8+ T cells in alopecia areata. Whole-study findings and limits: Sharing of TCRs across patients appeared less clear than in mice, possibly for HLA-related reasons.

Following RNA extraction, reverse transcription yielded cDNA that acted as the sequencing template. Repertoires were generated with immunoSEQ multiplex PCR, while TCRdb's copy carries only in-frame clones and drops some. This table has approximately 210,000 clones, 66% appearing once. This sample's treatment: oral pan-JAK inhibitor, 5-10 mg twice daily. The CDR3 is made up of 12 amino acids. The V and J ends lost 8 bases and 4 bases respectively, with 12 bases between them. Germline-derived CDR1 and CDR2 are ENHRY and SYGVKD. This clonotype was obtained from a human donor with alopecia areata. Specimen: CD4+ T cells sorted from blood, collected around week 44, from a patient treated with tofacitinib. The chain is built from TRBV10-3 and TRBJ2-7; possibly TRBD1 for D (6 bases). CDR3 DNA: TGTGCCATCGGTGGGGGCAGGTACGAGCAGTACTTC. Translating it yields CAIGGGRYEQYF.